The source of this TCR beta chain is a study of blood T cell repertoires in COVID-19 (dated by TCRdb to the early 2020s). Study-level background: Samples covering the acute and convalescent phases of COVID-19 were provided by collaborators in the United States, Italy and Spain. The prospective study material was composed of cDNA or gDNA derived from T cells, B-cell-depleted T cells, or PBMCs. Deeply sampled blood TCRbeta repertoires from subjects exposed to, actively infected with, or recovered from COVID-19 were included in the dataset. The repertoires were made available in a free public database intended to serve as a resource for research on the immune response to SARS-CoV-2. The samples were drawn from two sources: the first 160 participants of the ongoing ImmuneRACE study, and over 950 subjects contributed by 6 global collaborators. A de-identified subject ID, COVID-19 status, age in years and sex were almost always included in the sample metadata. Where available, HLA class I and class II types were taken from metadata supplied by the sample provider and were not determined by assay-based typing.

V is reduced by 1 base and J by 2 bases, leaving a spacing of 11 bases between them. From a lookup of the germline V gene, CDR1 and CDR2 are SQVTM and ANQGSEA. The CDR3 runs 14 amino acids, cysteine and phenylalanine included. Only CDR3 DNA is held: 42 bases, read in frame from base 1. Enrolling through a virtual design, the prospective study's participants ranged in age from roughly 18 to 89 years and lived across around 25 United States geographic areas. To assign participants to cohorts, the prospective study relied on clinical history that participants themselves reported in a screening survey and a study questionnaire. In the prospective study, mobile phlebotomists collected whole blood, serum and a nasopharyngeal or oropharyngeal swab from each participant. Additional blood draws and questionnaires over an approximately 2-month period could optionally be provided by prospective study participants. Blood samples from the prospective study were shipped frozen or at room temperature prior to DNA extraction.

TCRbeta CDR3 regions were amplified from genomic DNA using the immunoSEQ Assay, a bias-controlled multiplex PCR. The study's own analysis went as follows. The number of nucleated cells in each sample was estimated from the amplification of reference gene primers within the assay. To quantify the absolute abundance of each unique TCRbeta CDR3 rearrangement, sequence reads were collapsed and filtered. For each sample, productive Simpson clonality was calculated as the square root of Simpson's diversity index across productive rearrangements. Here the immuneACCESS table is served through TCRdb, limited to in-frame sequences with V and J called. Missing clones are a known gap in these copies; in checked studies unresolved V genes cover under half, and the rest lacks a known reason. V and J calls and clone size are as listed in that table; D and trimming were resolved from the DNA. The table for this sample lists under 250,000 clones; 85% to 90% of them were counted only once. The leading ten clones occupy 3.5% to 4.5% of the sample.

Overall study outcomes, separate from this receptor: How much clinical and demographic metadata was included differed by source and by participant, and the metadata was provided uncurated.

On this clone: No cognate antigen has been identified for it. No base-level quality is on record; no much larger clone is a single base apart.

The TCR originated in a woman in her 30s with acute COVID-19. Sequencing was performed on PBMCs or T cells enriched from blood (not recorded which). The sequence is built from TRBV29-1 and TRBJ1-2, with no confident D gene call. Read as DNA, the sequence is TGCAGCGTTGAAGGCGGAAGGGAGAACTATGGCTACACCTTC. This sequence encodes CSVEGGRENYGYTF.